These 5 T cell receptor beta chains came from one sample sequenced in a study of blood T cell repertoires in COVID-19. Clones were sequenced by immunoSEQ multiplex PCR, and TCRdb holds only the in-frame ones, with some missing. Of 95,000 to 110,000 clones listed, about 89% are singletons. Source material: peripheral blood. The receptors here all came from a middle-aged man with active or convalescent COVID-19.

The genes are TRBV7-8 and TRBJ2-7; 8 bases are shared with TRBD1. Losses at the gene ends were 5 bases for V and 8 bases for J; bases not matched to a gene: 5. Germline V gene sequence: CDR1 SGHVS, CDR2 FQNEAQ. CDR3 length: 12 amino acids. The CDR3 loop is CASSPGQGKQYF. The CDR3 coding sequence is TGTGCCAGCAGCCCAGGACAGGGAAAGCAGTACTTC.

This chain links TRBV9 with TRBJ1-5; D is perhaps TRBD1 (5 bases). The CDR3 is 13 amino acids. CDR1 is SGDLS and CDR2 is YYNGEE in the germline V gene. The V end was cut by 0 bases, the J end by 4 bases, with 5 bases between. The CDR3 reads CASSVGQNQPQHF. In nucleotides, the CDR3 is TGTGCCAGCAGCGTAGGACAGAATCAGCCCCAGCATTTT.

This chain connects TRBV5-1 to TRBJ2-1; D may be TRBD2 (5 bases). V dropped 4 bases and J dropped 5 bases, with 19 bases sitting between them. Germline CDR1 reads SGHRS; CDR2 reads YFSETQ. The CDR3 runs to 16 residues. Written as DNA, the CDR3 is TGCGCCAGCAGCCTCCAATCTAGCAAGGGAAACAATGAGCAGTTCTTC. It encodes CASSLQSSKGNNEQFF.

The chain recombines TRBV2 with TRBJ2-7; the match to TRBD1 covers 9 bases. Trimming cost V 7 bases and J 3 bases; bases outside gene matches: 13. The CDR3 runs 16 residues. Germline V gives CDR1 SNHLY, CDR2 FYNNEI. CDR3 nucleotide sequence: TGTGCCAGCACCGGTACCTTAGAGGACAGGGGCTACGAGCAGTACTTC. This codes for CASTGTLEDRGYEQYF.

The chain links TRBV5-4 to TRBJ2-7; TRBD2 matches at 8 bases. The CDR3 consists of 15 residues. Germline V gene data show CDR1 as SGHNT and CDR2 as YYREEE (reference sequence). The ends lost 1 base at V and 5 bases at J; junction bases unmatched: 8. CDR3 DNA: TGTGCCAGCAGCTTGTCAAGCGGGAGCCACAACGAGCAGTACTTC. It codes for CASSLSSGSHNEQYF.